One and the same sample provided the 30 T cell receptor beta chains below, sequenced in a study of T cells in Graves' hyperthyroidism and ophthalmopathy. TCR beta CDR3 regions were amplified from RNA transcripts. Researchers ran a first-round RT-PCR on the TCR CDR3 using the HTBI primer set. Each CDR3 protein is one row after TCRdb ran MiXCR on the multiplex PCR reads. The sample records fewer than 650,000 distinct CDR3 sequences, over 12% being singletons. The sequenced sample consisted of blood. These receptors came from a woman aged 40 to 50 with Graves' ophthalmopathy.

This clonotype was picked up a small number of times. This chain uses TRBV5-4 with TRBJ1-1; 10 positions agree with TRBD1. CDR3 length: 15 amino acids. CDR1 is SGHNT and CDR2 is YYREEE in the germline V gene (reference sequence). V gave up 0 bases and J gave up 7 bases; unmatched junction bases: 6. The CDR3 region is CASSLAGTGALEAFF. The CDR3 DNA sequence: TGTGCCAGCAGCTTGGCCGGGACAGGGGCCCTTGAAGCTTTCTTT.

This clonotype was seen at least ten times. The CDR3 coding sequence is TGCGCCAGCAGCTTGTCCCCCGACAGCCCCTGGTACTTC. Translation gives CASSLSPDSPWYF. The chain carries TRBV5-1 and TRBJ2-7, with a weak D call TRBD1 (5 bases). Per the germline V gene, CDR1 is SGHRS and CDR2 is YFSETQ. The V end lost 1 base, the J end lost 12 bases, and 17 bases lay between the germline ends. This CDR3 contains 13 residues. The full variable domain, in which reference TRBV5-1 and TRBJ2-7 provide the parts outside the CDR3, is KAGVTQTPRYLIKTRGQQVTLSCSPISGHRSVSWYQQTPGQGLQFLFEYFSETQRNKGNFPGRFSGRQFSNSRSEMNVSTLELGDSALYLCASSLSPDSPWYFGPGTRLTVT.

At least ten counts were recorded for this clonotype. The chain carries TRBV2 and TRBJ1-5; 9 bases line up with TRBD1. CDR1 and CDR2 (germline): SNHLY, FYNNEI. The V and J ends lost 3 bases and 3 bases, in that order; junction bases with no gene match: 3. The CDR3 sequence is 15 residues long. CDR3 in DNA: TGTGCCAGCAGTGAGGGGACAGGGATCAATCAGCCCCAGCATTTT. This codes for CASSEGTGINQPQHF.

In this sample, this clonotype turned up many times. This rearrangement joins TRBV20-1 to TRBJ2-2; 7 bases are shared with TRBD2. The V gene end was trimmed by 6 bases and the J gene end by 2 bases; junction bases not matched to a gene: 6. Germline CDR1 and CDR2: DFQATT and SNEGSKA (reference sequence). This CDR3 region has 14 residues. The CDR3 protein is CSAPTSANTGELFF. CDR3 sequence (DNA): TGCAGTGCACCAACTAGCGCTAACACCGGGGAGCTGTTTTTT.

This clonotype was observed at least ten times. V and J are TRBV27 and TRBJ2-7, with unresolved D. With 5 bases removed from V and 3 bases from J, the gap between germline ends came to 11 bases. CDR1 and CDR2 (germline): MNHEY, SMNVEV (reference sequence). This CDR3 spans 13 amino acids. In DNA form, the CDR3 reads TGTGCCAGCAGTCCCTATTCTGGCTACGAGCAGTACTTC. As protein: CASSPYSGYEQYF.

This clonotype was recorded at least ten times. The chain joins TRBV6-2 or TRBV6-3 to TRBJ2-4; TRBD2 agrees at 9 bases. This CDR3 contains 14 residues. The V gene end was trimmed by 5 bases and the J gene end by 4 bases; junction bases not matched to a gene: 3. Germline V CDR1 and CDR2: MNHEY, SVGEGT. The chain's CDR3 is CASSATSGKNIQYF. The CDR3, as DNA: TGTGCCAGCAGTGCGACTAGCGGTAAAAACATTCAGTACTTC.

This clonotype was observed at least ten times. The rearrangement joins TRBV4-2 to TRBJ1-2, with 7 bases lining up with TRBD1. Germline CDR1 is LGHNA and CDR2 is YNFKEQ. CDR3 length equals 15 residues. V lost 4 bases and J lost 4; bases outside the gene matches: 9. This chain's CDR3 is CASSPRDRKTYGYTF. The CDR3, as DNA: TGTGCCAGCAGCCCACGGGACAGAAAAACCTATGGCTACACCTTC.

This clonotype has at least ten counts. The chain joins TRBV29-1 to TRBJ1-1; no clear D. Between the trimmed V and J ends, which lost 4 bases and 11 bases, there was a span of 5 bases. The CDR3 is made up of 8 amino acids. Germline V lookup: CDR1 SQVTM, CDR2 ANQGSEA. Here the CDR3 reads CSVGFAFF. The CDR3 nucleotides are TGCAGCGTTGGGTTTGCTTTCTTT. The entire variable domain, with the rest obtained from reference TRBV29-1 and TRBJ1-1, is as follows: SAVISQKPSRDICQRGTSLTIQCQVDSQVTMMFWYRQQPGQSLTLIATANQGSEATYESGFVIDKFPISRPNLTFSTLTVSNMSPEDSSIYLCSVGFAFFGQGTRLTVV.

This clonotype was seen only a few times. The chain uses TRBV5-1 and TRBJ1-1; D call uncertain. V was pared by 0 bases and J by 5 bases, with 14 bases between. CDR3 length equals 15 residues. Germline lookup yields CDR1 SGHRS and CDR2 YFSETQ. CDR3 nucleotides: TGCGCCAGCAGCTTGGCTGCGCGCGAAGGGACTGAAGCTTTCTTT. As protein: CASSLAAREGTEAFF.

This clonotype was seen repeatedly, ten times or more. This sequence joins TRBV2 and TRBJ2-2, with unresolved D. Trimming left V 0 bases short and J 8 bases short, with 10 bases between. The length of the CDR3 is 14 residues. Germline V gives CDR1 SNHLY, CDR2 FYNNEI. CDR3: CASSEAIVSGELFF. CDR3 nucleotide sequence: TGTGCCAGCAGTGAAGCTATTGTATCAGGGGAGCTGTTTTTT.

The sample holds many counts of this clonotype. The V call is TRBV27, the J call TRBJ1-1; D is possibly TRBD1 (6 bases). The V gene's germline CDR1 is MNHEY and CDR2 SMNVEV (reference sequence). Trimming shortened V by 9 bases and J by 4 bases, and 21 bases separated the two germline ends. This CDR3 has 15 amino acids. CDR3 DNA: TGTGCCAGTTTCGGACGGGGGCAGGGTGGCACTGAAGCTTTCTTT. Translating gives CASFGRGQGGTEAFF.

This clonotype was recorded at least ten times. V and J are TRBV10-3 and TRBJ1-2; D call uncertain. The CDR3 runs to 13 residues. Trimming removed 4 bases at V and 4 bases at J, with 10 bases between. From germline, CDR1 is ENHRY and CDR2 SYGVKD. The CDR3: CAISAQAAYGYTF. CDR3 sequence (DNA): TGTGCCATCAGTGCCCAGGCCGCCTATGGCTACACCTTC.

This clonotype has at least ten counts. The genes are TRBV29-1 and TRBJ2-5, with 7 bases fitting TRBD2. Trimming took 5 bases from V and 0 from J; bases not matched to a gene: 9. The CDR3 consists of 15 residues. The germline V gene encodes CDR1 SQVTM and CDR2 ANQGSEA. The CDR3 sequence: CSVPEWGGHQETQYF. In nucleotides, the CDR3 is TGCAGCGTTCCTGAGTGGGGGGGTCACCAAGAGACCCAGTACTTC.

This clonotype was seen ten or more times. The chain joins TRBV9 to TRBJ2-3; the D gene could be TRBD1 or TRBD2 (5 bases each). Germline CDR1 SGDLS, CDR2 YYNGEE. This CDR3 is built from 14 residues. Trimming removed 0 bases at V and 5 bases at J, with 10 bases between. CDR3 sequence reads: CASSVEWGLDTQYF. In nucleotides, the CDR3 is TGTGCCAGCAGCGTAGAATGGGGGTTAGATACGCAGTATTTT.

The sample holds many counts of this clonotype. The chain employs TRBV24-1 and TRBJ1-1; D gene uncertain. This CDR3 spans 16 amino acids. The germline V gene has CDR1 KGHDR and CDR2 SFDVKD. Deletions cut 1 base from V and 4 bases from J, with 15 bases between. In nucleotides, the CDR3 is TGTGCCACCAGTGATTTTCGCAGGCGACGGGTCACTGAAGCTTTCTTT. As protein: CATSDFRRRRVTEAFF.

This clonotype was counted many times. The chain is built from TRBV19 and TRBJ2-4; D possibly corresponds to TRBD1 (5 bases). The CDR3 is 13 amino acids. Germline-derived CDR1 and CDR2 are LNHDA and SQIVND (reference sequence). Trimming pared 5 bases from V and 6 bases from J, leaving 11 bases between. CDR3 loop: CASSPQGLNIQYF. In nucleotides, the CDR3 is TGTGCCAGTAGTCCGCAGGGCTTAAACATTCAGTACTTC.

This clonotype showed up many times. This CDR3 reads CASSPVGQGYTEAFF. CDR3 nucleotides: TGCGCCAGCAGCCCCGTGGGACAGGGGTACACTGAAGCTTTCTTT. The rearrangement uses TRBV4-1 and TRBJ1-1, with 10 nucleotides matching TRBD1. Germline V gene lookup returns CDR1 MGHRA and CDR2 YSYEKL. The CDR3 extends over 15 amino acids. Trimming took 4 bases from V and 3 from J; bases not matched to a gene: 5.

This clonotype was observed at least ten times. The V and J genes are TRBV27 and TRBJ1-3; 7 bases are a match to TRBD1. The CDR3 contains 15 residues. CDR1 is MNHEY and CDR2 is SMNVEV in the germline V gene (reference sequence). The V segment lost 5 bases and the J segment 3 bases; nucleotides outside the gene matches: 7. CDR3 in amino acids: CASSITGDRGNTIYF. CDR3 coding DNA: TGTGCCAGCAGTATAACAGGGGATCGTGGAAACACCATATATTTT.

This clonotype was found many times. This rearrangement joins TRBV2 to TRBJ2-2, with unresolved D. Trimming took off 8 bases at V and 0 bases at J, with 7 bases between the two ends. The germline V gene encodes CDR1 SNHLY and CDR2 FYNNEI. The CDR3 extends over 13 amino acids. The CDR3: CASFLSNTGELFF. CDR3 bases: TGTGCCAGCTTTCTCTCGAACACCGGGGAGCTGTTTTTT.

This clonotype was counted ten times or more. The rearrangement links TRBV20-1 to TRBJ1-5, with D unresolved. CDR1 is DFQATT, CDR2 SNEGSKA, per germline (reference sequence). The CDR3 is 13 amino acids. The V end lost 1 base, the J end lost 4 bases, and 8 bases lay between the germline ends. The CDR3 DNA reads as TGCAGTGCTAGAGGAGGCTTTAATCAGCCCCAGCATTTT. This sequence encodes CSARGGFNQPQHF.

This clonotype occurred many times. This chain connects TRBV29-1 to TRBJ1-1, with 8 bases matching TRBD1. Germline-derived CDR1 and CDR2 are SQVTM and ANQGSEA. The CDR3 runs to 14 residues. V shed 5 bases, J shed 5 bases, and the junction held 10 bases outside the gene matches. CDR3 bases: TGCAGCGTTCTCCCAGGGGGCTCGGGGACTGAAGCTTTCTTT. It encodes CSVLPGGSGTEAFF.

At least ten counts were recorded for this clonotype. V and J are TRBV7-9 and TRBJ2-6; D is ambiguous. This CDR3 contains 14 residues. The germline V gene has CDR1 SEHNR and CDR2 FQNEAQ (reference sequence). Trimming pared 5 bases from V and 4 bases from J, leaving 9 bases between. The CDR3 here is CASSPLLGANVLTF. The CDR3 DNA follows: TGTGCCAGCAGCCCCCTATTAGGGGCCAACGTCCTGACTTTC.

This clonotype was recorded many times. The rearrangement links TRBV24-1 to TRBJ2-7, with D maybe TRBD1 (6 bases). Germline V lookup: CDR1 KGHDR, CDR2 SFDVKD. Trimming removed 4 bases at V and 0 bases at J, with 6 bases between. The CDR3 is 13 residues long. CDR3 sequence reads: CATSEGHSYEQYF. The CDR3 region has the DNA TGTGCCACCAGTGAGGGACACTCCTACGAGCAGTACTTC.

This clonotype appeared many times. The genes are TRBV4-1 and TRBJ2-7, with D unresolved. Germline CDR1 is MGHRA and CDR2 is YSYEKL. The CDR3 spans 15 residues. V was trimmed by 4 bases and J by 3 bases, leaving 16 bases between them. In DNA form, the CDR3 reads TGCGCCAGCAGCCCTAGATCTGGCTGGGACTACGAGCAGTACTTC. Encoded protein: CASSPRSGWDYEQYF.

At least ten counts were recorded for this clonotype. This chain links TRBV7-2 with TRBJ1-2; no definite D call. Germline CDR1 and CDR2: SGHTA and FQGNSA. V was cut by 2 bases and J by 3 bases, with 7 bases left in between. This CDR3 contains 13 residues. CDR3 bases: TGTGCCAGCAGCTTAACAGAGGACTATGGCTACACCTTC. Amino acids: CASSLTEDYGYTF.

This clonotype was seen at least ten times. Here the CDR3 reads CASSPGTRDGYTF. The CDR3 DNA sequence: TGTGCCAGCAGTCCCGGGACGAGGGATGGCTACACCTTC. V gene TRBV9 combines with J gene TRBJ1-2; D possibly corresponds to TRBD1 (5 bases). This CDR3 is 13 amino acids long. CDR1 is SGDLS, CDR2 YYNGEE, per germline. V was trimmed by 5 bases and J by 6 bases, leaving 14 bases between them. Full variable domain (rest looked up from reference TRBV9 and TRBJ1-2): DSGVTQTPKHLITATGQRVTLRCSPRSGDLSVYWYQQSLDQGLQFLIQYYNGEERAKGNILERFSAQQFPDLHSELNLSSLELGDSALYFCASSPGTRDGYTFGSGTRLTVV.

J is TRBJ2-5 and V is TRBV2, with D perhaps given as TRBD1 or TRBD2 (5 bases each). Germline V CDR1 and CDR2: SNHLY, FYNNEI. The CDR3 length is 16 residues. Trimming shortened V by 3 bases and J by 5 bases, and 19 bases separated the two germline ends. CDR3 bases: TGTGCCAGCAGTGATGAATACGGACGGGGCGGGGAGACCCAGTACTTC. Its protein is CASSDEYGRGGETQYF.

This clonotype has at least ten counts. The rearrangement links TRBV28 to TRBJ1-2; D is undetermined. Germline V CDR1 and CDR2: MDHEN, SYDVKM. The V gene lost 8 bases and the J gene lost 4 bases, with 11 bases spanning the gap. The CDR3 contains 12 residues. CDR3 bases: TGTGCCAGCCGCCCTGCGCCCTATGGCTACACCTTC. Encoded protein: CASRPAPYGYTF.

The V and J genes are TRBV7-9 and TRBJ1-3; a weak D match, TRBD1 (5 bases). The CDR3 extends over 15 amino acids. Deletions cut 11 bases from V and 2 bases from J, with 19 bases between. Germline values: CDR1 SEHNR, CDR2 FQNEAQ (reference sequence). The CDR3 nucleotides read TGTGCCTACCACACCCGGGACGGCCCTGGAAACACCATATATTTT. It specifies CAYHTRDGPGNTIYF. Combining the CDR3 with reference TRBV7-9 and TRBJ1-3 gives the whole variable domain DTGVSQNPRHKITKRGQNVTFRCDPISEHNRLYWYRQTLGQGPEFLTYFQNEAQLEKSRLLSDRFSAERPKGSFSTLEIQRTEQGDSAMYLCAYHTRDGPGNTIYFGEGSWLTVV.

The chain is built from TRBV3-1 and TRBJ1-2; D is unresolved. Germline lookup yields CDR1 LGHDT and CDR2 YNNKEL (reference sequence). Trimming left V 1 base short and J 7 bases short, with 7 bases between. The CDR3 consists of 12 residues. The CDR3 DNA sequence: TGTGCCAGCAGCCAAGGGATCGGTGGCTACACCTTC. This gives the protein CASSQGIGGYTF.